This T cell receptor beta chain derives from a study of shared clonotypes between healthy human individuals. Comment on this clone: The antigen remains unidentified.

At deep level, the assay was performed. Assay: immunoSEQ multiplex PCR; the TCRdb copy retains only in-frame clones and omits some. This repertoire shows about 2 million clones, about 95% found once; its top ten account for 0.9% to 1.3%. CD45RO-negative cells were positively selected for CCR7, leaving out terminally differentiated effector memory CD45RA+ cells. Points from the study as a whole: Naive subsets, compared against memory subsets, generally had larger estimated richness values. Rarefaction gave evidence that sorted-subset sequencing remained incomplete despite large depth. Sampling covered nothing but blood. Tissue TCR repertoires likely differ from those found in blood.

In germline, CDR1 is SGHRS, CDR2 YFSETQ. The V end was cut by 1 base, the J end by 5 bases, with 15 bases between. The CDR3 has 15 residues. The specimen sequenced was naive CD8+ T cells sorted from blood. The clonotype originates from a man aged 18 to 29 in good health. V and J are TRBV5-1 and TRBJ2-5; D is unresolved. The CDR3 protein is CASSLWAALGETQYF. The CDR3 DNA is TGCGCCAGCAGCTTGTGGGCAGCCCTGGGGGAGACCCAGTACTTC.